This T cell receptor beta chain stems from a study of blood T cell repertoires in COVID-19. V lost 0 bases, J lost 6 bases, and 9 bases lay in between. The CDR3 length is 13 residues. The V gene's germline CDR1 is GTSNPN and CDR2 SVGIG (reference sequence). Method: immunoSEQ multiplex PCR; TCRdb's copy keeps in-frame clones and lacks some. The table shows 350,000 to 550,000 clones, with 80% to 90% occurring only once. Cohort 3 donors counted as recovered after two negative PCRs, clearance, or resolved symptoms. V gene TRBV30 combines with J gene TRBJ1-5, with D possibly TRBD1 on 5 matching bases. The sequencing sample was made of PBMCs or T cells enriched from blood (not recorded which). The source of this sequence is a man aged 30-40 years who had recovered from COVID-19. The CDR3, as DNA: TGTGCCTGGAGTGTACGGGGGTTTCAGCCCCAGCATTTT. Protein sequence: CAWSVRGFQPQHF.